This T cell receptor beta chain originates from a study of CD8 T cells in ankylosing spondylitis. This CDR3 contains 17 residues. CDR1 SGHKS and CDR2 YYEKEE come from the germline V gene (reference sequence). The trim removed 1 base at V and 6 bases at J, leaving 13 bases unmatched. 5'-RACE, quantitative and with molecular barcodes, yielded the TCR beta libraries. TCRdb independently ran MiXCR on the 5' RACE reads; one entry per CDR3 protein. The table has roughly 130,000 distinct CDR3 sequences, roughly 8.8% seen once. The study, taken as a whole, reports: Ankylosing spondylitis blood appeared to carry a characteristic TCR beta motif of under ten highly homologous variants.

This clonotype was counted ten times or more. The target antigen is unknown. The sequence came from a male donor with ankylosing spondylitis or in good health (not recorded which). Sequencing was performed on blood, either unsorted or a sorted T cell fraction (not recorded which). The chain recombines TRBV5-5 with TRBJ2-5, with 9 bases fitting TRBD1. As DNA, the CDR3 is TGTGCCAGCAGCTTGATTCGGACAGGGGTATCCACCCAGACCCAGTACTTC. Translated: CASSLIRTGVSTQTQYF.